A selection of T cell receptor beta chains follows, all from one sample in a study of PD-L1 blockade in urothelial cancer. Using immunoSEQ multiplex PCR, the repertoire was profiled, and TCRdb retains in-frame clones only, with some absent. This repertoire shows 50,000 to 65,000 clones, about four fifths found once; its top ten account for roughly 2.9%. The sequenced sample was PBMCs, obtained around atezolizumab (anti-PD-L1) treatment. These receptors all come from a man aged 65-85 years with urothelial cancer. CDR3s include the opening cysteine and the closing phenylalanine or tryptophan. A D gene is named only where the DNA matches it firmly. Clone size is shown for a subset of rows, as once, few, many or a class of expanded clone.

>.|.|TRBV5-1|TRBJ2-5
TGCGCCAGCAGCCCCCAGGGCCTACAAGAGACCCAGTACTTC
CASSPQGLQETQYF
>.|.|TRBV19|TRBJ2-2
TGTGCCAGTAGTATATCGACAGGTCGTGGCGGCGGGGAGCTGTTTTTT
CASSISTGRGGGELFF
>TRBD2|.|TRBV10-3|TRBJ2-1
TGTGCCATCAGCGTTGTAGCGGGACTCGGCAATGAGCAGTTCTTC
CAISVVAGLGNEQFF
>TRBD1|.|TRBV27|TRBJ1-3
TGTGCCAGCAGGGACAGGGGCAGAAACACCATATATTTT
CASRDRGRNTIYF
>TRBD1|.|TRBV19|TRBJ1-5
TGTGCCAGTAGTAAGGGGACAGGGGATAGCAATCAGCCCCAGCATTTT
CASSKGTGDSNQPQHF
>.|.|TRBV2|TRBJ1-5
TGTGCCAGCAGAAAGGACACCAATCAGCCCCAGCATTTT
CASRKDTNQPQHF
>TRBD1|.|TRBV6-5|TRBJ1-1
TGTGCCAGCAGCTACCTTTTCGGACAGGAGGATGAAGCTTTCTTT
CASSYLFGQEDEAFF
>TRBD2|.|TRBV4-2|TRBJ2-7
TGTGCCAGCAGCCCCTGGAGTGCGGGAGGTTGGGACGAGCAGTACTTC
CASSPWSAGGWDEQYF
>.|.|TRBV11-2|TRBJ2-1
TGTGCCAGCAGCTCCTTGGGGCTAGCGCCTTACAATGAGCAGTTCTTC
CASSSLGLAPYNEQFF
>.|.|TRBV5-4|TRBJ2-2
TGTGCCAGCAGCTTGGGGCGACTAGACTGGGTCCCCGGGGAGCTGTTTTTT
CASSLGRLDWVPGELFF
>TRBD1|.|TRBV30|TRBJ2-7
TGTGCCTGGAGTCGACAGGGGGTAAGGGAGCAGTACTTC
CAWSRQGVREQYF
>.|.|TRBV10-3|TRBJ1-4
TGTGCCATCAGTGAGGGGGGGTTAACTAATGAAAAACTGTTTTTT
CAISEGGLTNEKLFF
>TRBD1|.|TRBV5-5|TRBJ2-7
TGTGCCAGCAGCTTGGGGACAGGGGCCCCCTACGAGCAGTACTTC
CASSLGTGAPYEQYF
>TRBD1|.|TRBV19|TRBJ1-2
TGTGCCAGTAGGCAAACAGGGGGCGCGGGCTACACCTTC
CASRQTGGAGYTF
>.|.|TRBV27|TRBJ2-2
TGTGCCAGCAGTCTACGGGGAGTAAACACCGGGGAGCTGTTTTTT
CASSLRGVNTGELFF
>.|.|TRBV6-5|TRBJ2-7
TGTGCCAGCAGTTGGAGGCCGATCGAGGCCTACGAGCAGTACTTC
CASSWRPIEAYEQYF
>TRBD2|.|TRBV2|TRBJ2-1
TGTGCCAGCACCCGGACTAGCGGGTCCTACAATGAGCAGTTCTTC
CASTRTSGSYNEQFF
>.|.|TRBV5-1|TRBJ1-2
TGCGCCAGCAGCTTGGCAACCTACAGGGAAGGGTATGGCTACACCTTC
CASSLATYREGYGYTF
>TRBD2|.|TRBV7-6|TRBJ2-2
TGTGCCAGCAGCTTAGTAGGGACTAGCGGATACACCGGGGAGCTGTTTTTT
CASSLVGTSGYTGELFF
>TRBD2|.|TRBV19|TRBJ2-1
TGTGCCAGCTCACTAGCGGGATACAATGAGCAGTTCTTC
CASSLAGYNEQFF
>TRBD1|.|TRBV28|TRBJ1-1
TGTGCCACCAGACTAAGACAGGGGGCTAATACGGACACTGAAGCTTTCTTT
CATRLRQGANTDTEAFF
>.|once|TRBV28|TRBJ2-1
TGTGCCAGCAGTTTCCGGACTACTTCCAATGAGCAGTTCTTC
CASSFRTTSNEQFF
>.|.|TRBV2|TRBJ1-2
TGTGCCAGCAGTGAACGCGGGGGCGCTTCGGGTGGCTACACCTTC
CASSERGGASGGYTF
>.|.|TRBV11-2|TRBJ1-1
TGTGCCAGCAGCTCTCCTGGGGGGAGAGGAGCTTTCTTT
CASSSPGGRGAFF
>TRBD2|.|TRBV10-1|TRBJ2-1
TGCGCCAGCAGTGGGGCTAGCGGGATCAATGAGCAGTTCTTC
CASSGASGINEQFF
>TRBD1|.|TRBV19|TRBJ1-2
TGTGCCAGTAGTATGGACAGGGGGAAGAGCTACACCTTC
CASSMDRGKSYTF
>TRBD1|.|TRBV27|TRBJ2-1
TGTGCCAGCAGTCTAAGGACAGGGAATGAGCAGTTCTTC
CASSLRTGNEQFF
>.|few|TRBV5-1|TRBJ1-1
TGCGCCAGCAGGGTAGCAAACACTGAAGCTTTCTTT
CASRVANTEAFF
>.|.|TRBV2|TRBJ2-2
TGTGCCAGCAGGAGGACAGCGAACACCGGGGAGCTGTTTTTT
CASRRTANTGELFF
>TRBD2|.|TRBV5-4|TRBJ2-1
TGTGCCAGCAGCCCAGGACTAGCGGGACGGGGGGAGCAGTTCTTC
CASSPGLAGRGEQFF
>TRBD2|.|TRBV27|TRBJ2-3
TGTGCCAGCAGTCTCTCCGTAGCGGGAGGGCGCACAGATACGCAGTATTTT
CASSLSVAGGRTDTQYF
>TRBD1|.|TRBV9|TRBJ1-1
TGTGCCAGCAGCTCTCGACAGGGGAACACTGAAGCTTTCTTT
CASSSRQGNTEAFF
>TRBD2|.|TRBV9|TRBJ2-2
TGTGCCAGCAGCGTGGCCGGGACTAGCGGGACCGGGGAGCTGTTTTTT
CASSVAGTSGTGELFF
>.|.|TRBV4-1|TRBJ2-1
TGCGCCAGCAGCCAAGCAGGGGCTGGCAGCGATGAGCAGTTCTTC
CASSQAGAGSDEQFF
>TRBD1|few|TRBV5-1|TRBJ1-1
TGCGCCAGCAGCACAGACAGGGGGGAGACTGAAGCTTTCTTT
CASSTDRGETEAFF
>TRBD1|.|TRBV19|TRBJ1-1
TGTGCCAGTAGTTCGGACAGGGGGGTCACTGAAGCTTTCTTT
CASSSDRGVTEAFF
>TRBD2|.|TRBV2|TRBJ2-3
TGTGCCAGCAGTGAATGGGTCGGGAGGACAGATACGCAGTATTTT
CASSEWVGRTDTQYF
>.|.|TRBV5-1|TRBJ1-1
TGCGCCAGCAGCTTGTGGCAGGAGGGATCTGAAGCTTTCTTT
CASSLWQEGSEAFF
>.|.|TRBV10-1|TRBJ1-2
TGCGCCAGCAGTGAGTCCGGGAGTAATGGCTACACCTTC
CASSESGSNGYTF
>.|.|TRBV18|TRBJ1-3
TGTGCCAGCTCACCAGTTTGGGAGTCTGGAAACACCATATATTTT
CASSPVWESGNTIYF
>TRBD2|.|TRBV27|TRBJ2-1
TGTGCCAGCAGAGGACTAGCGGGACTATACAATGAGCAGTTCTTC
CASRGLAGLYNEQFF
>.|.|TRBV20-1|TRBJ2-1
TGCAGTGCCACACTAGTGAATGAGCAGTTCTTC
CSATLVNEQFF
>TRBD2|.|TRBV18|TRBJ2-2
TGTGCCAGCTCACCAGAAGCGGGAGAATTAAGGGGCACCGGGGAGCTGTTTTTT
CASSPEAGELRGTGELFF
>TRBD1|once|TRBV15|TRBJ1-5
TGTGCCACCAGCAGAGGGACAGGGGGGAATAATCAGCCCCAGCATTTT
CATSRGTGGNNQPQHF
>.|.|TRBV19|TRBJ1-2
TGTGCCAGTAGTATAACTTACGGGGTCCTCCACTATGGCTACACCTTC
CASSITYGVLHYGYTF
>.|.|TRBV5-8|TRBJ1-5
TGTGCCAGCAGCCGGACCGGGGATCAGCCCCAGCATTTT
CASSRTGDQPQHF
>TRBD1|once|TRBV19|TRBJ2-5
TGTGCCAGTACCCGGACAGGACAAGAGACCCAGTACTTC
CASTRTGQETQYF
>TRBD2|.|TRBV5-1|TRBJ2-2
TGCGCCAGCAGCTTGGGGGCCCTGCGGGAGGGCCTACCGTATGCGAACACCGGGGAGCTGTTTTTT
CASSLGALREGLPYANTGELFF
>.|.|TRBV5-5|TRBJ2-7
TGTGCCAGCAGCTTGGACACCTACGAGCAGTACTTC
CASSLDTYEQYF
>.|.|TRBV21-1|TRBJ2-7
TGTGCCAGCAGCAAACGGACTAGCAGCTCCTACGAGCAGTACTTC
CASSKRTSSSYEQYF